This T cell receptor beta chain was identified in a study of cytomegalovirus exposure and HLA in healthy donors. General study results and limits: Most CMV-associated TCR beta chains appeared HLA-restricted in a later analysis. At a 0.05 false discovery rate, a later analysis found about 17,000 TCR beta sequences to be associated with HLA alleles.

Comment on this clone: Its specificity is not known.

The trim removed 3 bases at V and 7 bases at J, leaving 7 bases unmatched. The V gene's germline CDR1 is SEHNR and CDR2 FQNEAQ (reference sequence). This CDR3 is 15 amino acids long. PCR amplification relied on 60 Vbeta primers (plus 13 Jbeta primers). Sequencing used immunoSEQ multiplex PCR; TCRdb keeps in-frame clones, though not all of them. The sample includes about 150,000 clones, roughly 9.7% of them seen just once. The donors, nominally healthy at sampling, likely had unrecorded immune exposures. Input material: PBMCs. The receptor comes from a man aged 50-60 years in good health and CMV-seronegative. The chain is built from TRBV7-9 and TRBJ2-3, with 10 bases identical to TRBD2. The CDR3 DNA is TGTGCCAGCAGCTTTAGCGGGGGGTCGTCAAATACGCAGTATTTT. Amino acids: CASSFSGGSSNTQYF.